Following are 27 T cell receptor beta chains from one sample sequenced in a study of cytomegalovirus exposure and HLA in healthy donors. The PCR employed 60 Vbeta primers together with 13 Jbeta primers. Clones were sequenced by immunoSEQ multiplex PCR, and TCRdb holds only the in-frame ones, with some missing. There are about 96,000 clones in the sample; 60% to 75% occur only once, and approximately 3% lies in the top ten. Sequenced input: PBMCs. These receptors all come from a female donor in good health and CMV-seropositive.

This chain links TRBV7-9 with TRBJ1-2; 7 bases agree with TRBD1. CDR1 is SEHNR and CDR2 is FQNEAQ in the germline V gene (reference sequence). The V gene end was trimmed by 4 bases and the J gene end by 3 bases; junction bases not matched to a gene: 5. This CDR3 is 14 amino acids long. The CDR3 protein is CASSSSDRDYGYTF. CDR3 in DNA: TGTGCCAGCAGCTCCTCCGACAGGGACTATGGCTACACCTTC.

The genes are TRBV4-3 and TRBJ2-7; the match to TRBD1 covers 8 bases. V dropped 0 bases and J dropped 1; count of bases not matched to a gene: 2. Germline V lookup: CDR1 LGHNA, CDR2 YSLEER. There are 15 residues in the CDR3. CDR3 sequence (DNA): TGCGCCAGCAGCCAAGAACAGGGGGAATCCTACGAGCAGTACTTC. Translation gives CASSQEQGESYEQYF.

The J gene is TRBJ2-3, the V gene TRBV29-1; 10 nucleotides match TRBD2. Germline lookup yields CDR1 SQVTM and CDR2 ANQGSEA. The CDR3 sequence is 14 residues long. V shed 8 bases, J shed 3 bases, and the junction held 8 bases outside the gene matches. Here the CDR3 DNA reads TGCAGCTCCCAGCGGGAGGGCCGTACAGATACGCAGTATTTT. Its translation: CSSQREGRTDTQYF.

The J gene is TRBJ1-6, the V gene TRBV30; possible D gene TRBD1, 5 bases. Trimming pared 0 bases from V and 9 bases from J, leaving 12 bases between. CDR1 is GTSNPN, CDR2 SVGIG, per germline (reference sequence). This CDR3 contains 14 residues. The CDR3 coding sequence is TGTGCCTGGAGTGTACCGGGGGATACTTCACCCCTCCACTTT. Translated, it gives CAWSVPGDTSPLHF.

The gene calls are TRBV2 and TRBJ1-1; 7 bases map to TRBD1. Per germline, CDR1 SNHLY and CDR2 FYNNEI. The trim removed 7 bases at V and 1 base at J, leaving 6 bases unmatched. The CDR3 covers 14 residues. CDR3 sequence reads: CASMTGFANTEAFF. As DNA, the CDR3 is TGTGCCAGCATGACAGGGTTCGCGAACACTGAAGCTTTCTTT.

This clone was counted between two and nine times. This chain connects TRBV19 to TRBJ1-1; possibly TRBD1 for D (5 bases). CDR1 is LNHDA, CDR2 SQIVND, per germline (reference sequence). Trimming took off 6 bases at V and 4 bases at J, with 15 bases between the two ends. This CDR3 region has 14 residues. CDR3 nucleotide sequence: TGTGCCAGTAGGTACCTGGGGGGAGGCACTGAAGCTTTCTTT. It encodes CASRYLGGGTEAFF.

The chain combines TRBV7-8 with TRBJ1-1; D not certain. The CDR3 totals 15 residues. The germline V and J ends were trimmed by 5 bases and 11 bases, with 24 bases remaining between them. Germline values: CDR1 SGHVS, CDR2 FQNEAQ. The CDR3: CASSPPIRTPFGAFF. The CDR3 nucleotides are TGTGCCAGCAGCCCCCCTATAAGGACTCCGTTCGGGGCTTTCTTT.

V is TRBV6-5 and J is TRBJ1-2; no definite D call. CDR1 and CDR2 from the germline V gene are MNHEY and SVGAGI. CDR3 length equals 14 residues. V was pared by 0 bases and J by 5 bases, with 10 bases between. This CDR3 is CASSYSRGSYGYTF. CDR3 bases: TGTGCCAGCAGTTACTCACGGGGATCTTATGGCTACACCTTC.

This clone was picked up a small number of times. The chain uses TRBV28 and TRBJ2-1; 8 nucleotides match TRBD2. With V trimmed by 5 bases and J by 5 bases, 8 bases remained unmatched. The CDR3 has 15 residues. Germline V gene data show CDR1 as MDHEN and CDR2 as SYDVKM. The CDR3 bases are TGTGCCAGCAGTGTAGCGGGAACTCAGGACAATGAGCAGTTCTTC. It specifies CASSVAGTQDNEQFF.

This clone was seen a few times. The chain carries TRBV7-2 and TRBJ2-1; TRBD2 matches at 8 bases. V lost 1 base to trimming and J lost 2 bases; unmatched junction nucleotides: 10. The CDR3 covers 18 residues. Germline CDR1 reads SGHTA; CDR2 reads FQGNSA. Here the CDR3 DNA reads TGTGCCAGCAGCTTAGAGGCTCCCTTGCGGGGGGCCTACAATGAGCAGTTCTTC. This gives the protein CASSLEAPLRGAYNEQFF.

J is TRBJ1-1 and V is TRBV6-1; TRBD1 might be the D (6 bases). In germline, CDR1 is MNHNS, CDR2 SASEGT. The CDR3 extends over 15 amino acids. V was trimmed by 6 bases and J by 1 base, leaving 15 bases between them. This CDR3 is CASSQRTGTNTEAFF. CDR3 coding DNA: TGTGCCAGCAGCCAAAGAACAGGGACGAACACTGAAGCTTTCTTT.

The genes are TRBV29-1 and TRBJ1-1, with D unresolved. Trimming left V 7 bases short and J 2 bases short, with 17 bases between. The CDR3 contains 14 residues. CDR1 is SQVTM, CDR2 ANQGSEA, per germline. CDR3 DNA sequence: TGCAGCGCCTCGGTGGAACAGTTAAACACTGAAGCTTTCTTT. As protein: CSASVEQLNTEAFF.

The CDR3 reads CASSLRTVSGGVDQPQHF. DNA for the CDR3: TGTGCCAGCAGTTTAAGGACAGTGTCAGGGGGTGTGGATCAGCCCCAGCATTTT. V is TRBV28 and J is TRBJ1-5, with 7 bases matching TRBD1. The trim removed 2 bases at V and 5 bases at J, leaving 15 bases unmatched. The germline V gene encodes CDR1 MDHEN and CDR2 SYDVKM. The CDR3 has 18 residues.

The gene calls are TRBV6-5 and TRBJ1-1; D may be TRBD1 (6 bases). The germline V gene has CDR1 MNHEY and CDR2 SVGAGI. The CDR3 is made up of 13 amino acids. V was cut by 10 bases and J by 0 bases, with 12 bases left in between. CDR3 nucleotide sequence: TGTGCCACCTCGGACAGCTTGAACACTGAAGCTTTCTTT. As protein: CATSDSLNTEAFF.

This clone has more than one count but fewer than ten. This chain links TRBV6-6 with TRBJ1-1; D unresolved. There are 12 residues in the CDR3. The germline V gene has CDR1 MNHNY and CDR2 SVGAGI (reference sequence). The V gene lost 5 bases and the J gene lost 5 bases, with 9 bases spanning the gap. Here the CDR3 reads CASSHGETEAFF. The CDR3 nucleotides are TGTGCCAGCAGTCACGGGGAAACTGAAGCTTTCTTT.

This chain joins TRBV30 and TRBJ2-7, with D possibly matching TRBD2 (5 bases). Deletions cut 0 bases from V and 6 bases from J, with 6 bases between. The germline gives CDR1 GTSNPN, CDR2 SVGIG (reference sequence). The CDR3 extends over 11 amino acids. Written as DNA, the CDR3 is TGTGCCTGGAGTGTACTAGTCGAGCAGTACTTC. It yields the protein CAWSVLVEQYF.

CDR3 region: CATSRDRGTPRERYF. The CDR3 region has the DNA TGTGCCACCAGCAGAGACAGGGGCACCCCACGGGAAAGGTATTTT. The chain recombines TRBV15 with TRBJ2-3; maybe TRBD1 (6 bases). CDR1 and CDR2 from the germline V gene are LNHNV and YYDKDF (reference sequence). The V and J ends lost 0 bases and 14 bases respectively, with 21 bases between them. The CDR3 runs to 15 residues.

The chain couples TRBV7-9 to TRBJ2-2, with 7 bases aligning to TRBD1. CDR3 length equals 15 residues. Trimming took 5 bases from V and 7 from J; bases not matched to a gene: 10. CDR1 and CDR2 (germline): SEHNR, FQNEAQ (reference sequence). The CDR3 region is CASSTRQGRNGELFF. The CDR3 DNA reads TGTGCCAGCAGCACCAGACAGGGACGGAACGGGGAGCTGTTTTTT.

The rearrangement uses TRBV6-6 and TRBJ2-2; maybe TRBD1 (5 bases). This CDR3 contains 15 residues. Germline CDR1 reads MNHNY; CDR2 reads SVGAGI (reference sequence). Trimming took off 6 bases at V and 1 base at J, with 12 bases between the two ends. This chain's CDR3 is CASRAGLENTGELFF. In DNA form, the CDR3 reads TGTGCCAGCAGAGCAGGGCTGGAGAACACCGGGGAGCTGTTTTTT.

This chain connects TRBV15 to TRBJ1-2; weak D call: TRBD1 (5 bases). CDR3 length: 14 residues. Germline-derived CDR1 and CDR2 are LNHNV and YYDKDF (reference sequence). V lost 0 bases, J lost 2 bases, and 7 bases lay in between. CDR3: CATSRDRTNYGYTF. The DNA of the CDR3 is TGTGCCACCAGCAGAGATCGGACAAACTATGGCTACACCTTC.

The CDR3 coding sequence is TGTGCCATCAGTGAGACAACAGGCTTCCCTGAAGCTTTCTTT. It codes for CAISETTGFPEAFF. The chain links TRBV10-3 to TRBJ1-1; D might be TRBD1 (5 bases). CDR1 is ENHRY and CDR2 is SYGVKD in the germline V gene. V shed 2 bases and J shed 6 bases, with 13 bases lying between them. The CDR3 extends over 14 amino acids.

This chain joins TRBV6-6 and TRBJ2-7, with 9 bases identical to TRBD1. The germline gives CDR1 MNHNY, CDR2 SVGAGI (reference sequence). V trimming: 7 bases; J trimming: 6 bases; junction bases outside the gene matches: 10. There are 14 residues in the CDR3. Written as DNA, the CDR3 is TGTGCCAGCACCAAGGGACAGGGACTGGTCGAGCAGTACTTC. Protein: CASTKGQGLVEQYF.

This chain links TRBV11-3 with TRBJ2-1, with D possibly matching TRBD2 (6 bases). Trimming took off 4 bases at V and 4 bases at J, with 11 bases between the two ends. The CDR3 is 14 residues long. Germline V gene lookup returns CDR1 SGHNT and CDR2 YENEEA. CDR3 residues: CASSSGLPYNEQFF. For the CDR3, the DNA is TGTGCCAGCAGCTCGGGACTGCCGTACAATGAGCAGTTCTTC.

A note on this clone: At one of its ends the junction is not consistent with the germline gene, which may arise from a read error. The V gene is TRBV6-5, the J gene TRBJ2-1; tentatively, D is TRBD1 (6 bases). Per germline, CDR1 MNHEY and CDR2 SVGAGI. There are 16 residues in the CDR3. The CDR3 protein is CANSSKDSWSYNEQFF. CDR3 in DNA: TGTGCCAACAGTTCCAAGGACAGTTGGTCCTACAATGAGCAGTTCTTC.

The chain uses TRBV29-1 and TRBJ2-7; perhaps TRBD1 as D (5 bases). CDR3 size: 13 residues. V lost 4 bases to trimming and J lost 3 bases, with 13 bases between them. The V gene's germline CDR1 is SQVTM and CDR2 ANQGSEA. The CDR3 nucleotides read TGCAGCGTTGGGACGACAGCCAACTACGAGCAGTACTTC. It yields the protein CSVGTTANYEQYF.

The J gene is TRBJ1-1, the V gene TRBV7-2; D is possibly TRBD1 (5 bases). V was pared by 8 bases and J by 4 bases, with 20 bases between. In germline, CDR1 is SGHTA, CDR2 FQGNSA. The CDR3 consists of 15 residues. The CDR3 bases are TGTGCCAGCCTGTCTGGCGGGGGATGGAGCACTGAAGCTTTCTTT. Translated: CASLSGGGWSTEAFF.

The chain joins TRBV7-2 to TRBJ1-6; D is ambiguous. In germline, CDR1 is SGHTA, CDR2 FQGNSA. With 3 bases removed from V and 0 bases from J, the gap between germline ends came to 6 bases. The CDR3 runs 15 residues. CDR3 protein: CASSLASSYNSPLHF. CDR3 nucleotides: TGTGCCAGCAGCTTGGCAAGCTCCTATAATTCACCCCTCCACTTT.